The clone carrying this T cell receptor (beta chain) was detected ten times or more. As to time point: patch test 2, 6 weeks after DPC sensitization. Treatment: therapeutic diphenylcyclopropenone sensitization with weekly scalp DPC. Germline V gene lookup returns CDR1 SNHLY and CDR2 FYNNEI. This CDR3 is built from 13 residues. The V end lost 2 bases, the J end lost 8 bases, and 10 bases lay between the germline ends. This entry belongs to a study of human T cells and chemical hapten exposure. Overall study context: Upper-back patches of 0.01% DPC were read at 6 days.

The library attached unique molecular identifiers to individual cDNA molecules. TCRdb analysed the RACE reads with MiXCR anew, one entry per CDR3 protein. The sample contains about 380,000 distinct CDR3 sequences, about 6.3% of which appear only once. The TCR sequence derives from a woman in her late teens or twenties with alopecia areata. Some clones in this sample may be carry-over from other donors' samples. The chain is built from TRBV2 and TRBJ2-1; D gene unclear. The sequenced sample was whole blood, obtained in connection with sensitization to the hapten diphenylcyclopropenone (DPC). The CDR3 spells CASSEREYDEQFF. CDR3 DNA sequence: TGTGCCAGCAGTGAACGCGAATATGATGAGCAGTTCTTC.